The 18 T cell receptor beta chains below were found in one sample sequenced in a study of CD8 T cells in ankylosing spondylitis. Study-wide points: A motif of 7 to 9 highly homologous TCR beta variants was seen as apparently characteristic of ankylosing spondylitis blood.

Antigens of these TCRs are unknown. TCRdb reprocessed the 5' RACE reads via MiXCR and lists one record per CDR3 protein. The sample includes under 850,000 distinct CDR3 sequences, 15% to 20% of them seen just once. The sequenced sample consisted of blood, either unsorted or a sorted T cell fraction (not recorded which). These receptors were taken from a male donor with ankylosing spondylitis.

Regarding this clonotype: A junction boundary mismatches the germline segment, possibly from a read error. This chain links TRBV12-3 or TRBV12-4 with TRBJ2-6; D perhaps matches TRBD1 (5 bases). The CDR3 is made up of 18 amino acids. Written as DNA, the CDR3 is TGTGCCCGCAGTTCGCCAGATTCAGGGTTGGTTGGGGCCAACGTCCTGACTTTC. Protein: CARSSPDSGLVGANVLTF.

J is TRBJ2-1 and V is TRBV7-9; 11 nucleotides match TRBD2. V dropped 4 bases and J dropped 4; count of bases not matched to a gene: 9. CDR3 length equals 17 residues. Germline lookup yields CDR1 SEHNR and CDR2 FQNEAQ (reference sequence). The DNA for the CDR3 is TGTGCCAGCAGCTCCTTTAGGGGACTAGCGGAGTACAATGAGCAGTTCTTC. Translation gives CASSSFRGLAEYNEQFF.

This clonotype appeared a few times. The chain has TRBV11-2 and TRBJ2-7; TRBD2 matches at 12 bases. Per the germline V gene, CDR1 is SGHAT and CDR2 is FQNNGV. V was pared by 5 bases and J by 2 bases, with 4 bases of the junction left unmatched. The CDR3 runs to 15 residues. Written as DNA, the CDR3 is TGTGCCAGCAGCATCGGACTAGCGGGGACCTACGAGCAGTACTTC. It specifies CASSIGLAGTYEQYF.

V gene TRBV4-3 combines with J gene TRBJ1-2, with 7 bases lining up with TRBD1. The CDR3 covers 15 residues. J lost 5 bases, V lost 4 bases, and 10 bases had no gene match. CDR1 and CDR2 (germline): LGHNA, YSLEER. The CDR3 nucleotides read TGCGCCAGCAGCCCGAAACAGGGGTCTCTTTATGGCTACACCTTC. Translated, it gives CASSPKQGSLYGYTF.

The V call is TRBV12-3 or TRBV12-4, the J call TRBJ2-6; D is unresolved. The CDR3 is 15 amino acids. V was pared by 2 bases and J by 4 bases, with 9 bases between. The CDR3 DNA sequence: TGTGCCAGCAGTTTAATCCCGCTAGGGGCCAACGTCCTGACTTTC. Protein: CASSLIPLGANVLTF.

This clonotype was observed a few times. The chain is built from TRBV7-6 and TRBJ2-5; 9 nucleotides align to TRBD2. This CDR3 has 20 amino acids. V dropped 8 bases and J dropped 5; count of bases not matched to a gene: 27. Looked up from germline, CDR1 is SGHVS and CDR2 is FNYEAQ. CDR3 DNA sequence: TGTGCCAGCGGGGCCGCCGCCTTATTAGCGGGGGAAGGGGGCGAGGAGACCCAGTACTTC. Protein product: CASGAAALLAGEGGEETQYF. The full variable domain, with the rest looked up from reference TRBV7-6 and TRBJ2-5, is GAGVSQSPRYKVTKRGQDVALRCDPISGHVSLYWYRQALGQGPEFLTYFNYEAQQDKSGLPNDRFSAERPEGSISTLTIQRTEQRDSAMYRCASGAAALLAGEGGEETQYFGPGTRLLVL.

This clonotype has a count of ten or more. The CDR3 here is CSVEAGQDQGGTQYF. For the CDR3, the DNA is TGCAGCGTTGAAGCCGGACAGGATCAAGGGGGGACCCAGTACTTC. This chain connects TRBV29-1 to TRBJ2-5; TRBD1 matches at 7 bases. CDR1 is SQVTM and CDR2 is ANQGSEA in the germline V gene. The V segment lost 1 base and the J segment 7 bases; nucleotides outside the gene matches: 12. The CDR3 length is 15 residues.

This clonotype was found a few times. The gene calls are TRBV11-2 and TRBJ2-1, with 10 bases fitting TRBD2. V dropped 4 bases and J dropped 10; count of bases not matched to a gene: 7. The CDR3 length is 14 residues. CDR1 and CDR2 from the germline V gene are SGHAT and FQNNGV. The CDR3 sequence: CASSYLAGGREQFF. The CDR3 DNA reads as TGTGCCAGCAGCTACTTAGCGGGAGGAAGGGAGCAGTTCTTC.

This clonotype appeared many times. The chain uses TRBV5-1 and TRBJ2-5; D is possibly TRBD1 or TRBD2 (5 bases each). Germline CDR1 and CDR2: SGHRS and YFSETQ. Between the trimmed V and J ends, which lost 0 bases and 2 bases, there was a span of 8 bases. The CDR3 is made up of 14 amino acids. The CDR3 reads CASSLVGDQETQYF. The CDR3 coding sequence is TGCGCCAGCAGCTTGGTGGGGGATCAAGAGACCCAGTACTTC.

The chain uses TRBV5-1 and TRBJ2-7; D may correspond to TRBD1 or TRBD2 (5 bases each). CDR1 and CDR2 (germline): SGHRS, YFSETQ. The CDR3 loop spans 15 amino acids. With 4 bases removed from V and 6 bases from J, the gap between germline ends came to 20 bases. The DNA of the CDR3 is TGCGCCAGCAGCCCGTCCGGGACCCCCCTCAGCGAGCAGTACTTC. Translation: CASSPSGTPLSEQYF.

This clonotype was detected many times. The chain combines TRBV20-1 with TRBJ2-1; D is possibly TRBD2 (5 bases). The length of the CDR3 is 15 residues. Looked up from germline, CDR1 is DFQATT and CDR2 is SNEGSKA (reference sequence). CDR3 region: CSVTLGVSSYNEQFF. The CDR3 nucleotides read TGCAGCGTGACCCTGGGAGTTAGCTCCTACAATGAGCAGTTCTTC.

The V gene is TRBV4-1, the J gene TRBJ1-4, with unresolved D. CDR1 MGHRA and CDR2 YSYEKL come from the germline V gene. The CDR3 consists of 18 residues. V was shortened by 0 bases and J by 6 bases, with 20 bases between the two germline ends. The CDR3 DNA reads as TGCGCCAGCAGCCAAGATCCGGTTGGTGGCGGGGTTGATGAAAAACTGTTTTTT. The encoded protein is CASSQDPVGGGVDEKLFF.

The chain recombines TRBV29-1 with TRBJ2-2; the D is unclear. The V end lost 5 bases, the J end lost 1 base, and 5 bases lay between the germline ends. In germline, CDR1 is SQVTM, CDR2 ANQGSEA. The CDR3 runs to 12 residues. Here the CDR3 DNA reads TGCAGCGTTACCGGGAACACCGGGGAGCTGTTTTTT. Amino acid sequence: CSVTGNTGELFF.

This clonotype was picked up many times. CDR3 DNA: TGTGCCAGCAGCTTTGTAGGGGCCTACGAGCAGTACTTC. Its protein is CASSFVGAYEQYF. The rearrangement joins TRBV13 to TRBJ2-7; a weak D match, TRBD1 (5 bases). The length of the CDR3 is 13 residues. Per germline, CDR1 PRHDT and CDR2 FYEKMQ (reference sequence). V lost 3 bases and J 2 bases, leaving 8 bases between the germline ends.

Only a few counts were recorded for this clonotype. The chain is built from TRBV21-1 and TRBJ1-2. TRBV21-1 is shown as a pseudogene. This CDR3 has 15 residues. CDR3 DNA sequence: TGTGCCAGCAGCAAAGAGCAGCCCCGGGCACGAGGCTACACCTTC. Its translation is CASSKEQPRARGYTF.

In its sample, this clonotype was seen a few times. The rearrangement joins TRBV28 to TRBJ2-1, with TRBD2 matching over 16 bases. Germline CDR1 MDHEN, CDR2 SYDVKM. The ends lost 4 bases at V and 5 bases at J; junction bases unmatched: 8. The CDR3 has 18 amino acids. The CDR3 spells CASSWYAGTSGRDNEQFF. In DNA form, the CDR3 reads TGTGCCAGCAGTTGGTATGCAGGGACTAGCGGGAGGGACAATGAGCAGTTCTTC.

This clonotype has a handful of counts. This chain joins TRBV5-5 and TRBJ1-1; no definite D call. This CDR3 is 14 amino acids long. Germline-derived CDR1 and CDR2 are SGHKS and YYEKEE (reference sequence). V was pared by 2 bases and J by 1 base, with 9 bases between. The CDR3 region is CASSFLGPNTEAFF. CDR3 nucleotides: TGTGCCAGCAGCTTTCTGGGCCCGAACACTGAAGCTTTCTTT.

This clonotype was observed a few times. V and J are TRBV6-6 and TRBJ2-1; D gene unclear. Trimming removed 2 bases at V and 8 bases at J, with 10 bases between. Per the germline V gene, CDR1 is MNHNY and CDR2 is SVGAGI (reference sequence). The CDR3 extends over 13 amino acids. The CDR3 nucleotides are TGTGCCAGCAGTTACGGGCGGCTCTATGAGCAGTTCTTC. Translating gives CASSYGRLYEQFF.